Sequencing of this TCR beta chain was carried out in a study of technical replicates of blood from a handful of donors. Method: immunoSEQ multiplex PCR; TCRdb's copy keeps in-frame clones and lacks some. The sample yields roughly 67,000 clones, roughly 98% seen once. The CDR3 totals 16 residues. Trimming at V came to 0 bases and at J to 0 bases, leaving 4 bases not matched to a gene. Germline-derived CDR1 and CDR2 are SGHAT and FQNNGV. This sequence originates from a human donor in good health. The V gene is TRBV11-2, the J gene TRBJ2-5; TRBD1 aligns across 7 bases. Sequencing used T cells isolated from PBMCs. CDR3 sequence (DNA): TGTGCCAGCAGCTTAGAGACAGGGTCGCACCAAGAGACCCAGTACTTC. Its translation: CASSLETGSHQETQYF.